This T cell receptor (beta chain) was documented in a study of blood T cell repertoires in COVID-19. Study as a whole: Samples representing acute and convalescent COVID-19 were sourced from the United States, Italy and Spain.

Assay: immunoSEQ multiplex PCR; the TCRdb copy retains only in-frame clones and omits some. The sample records some 400,000 clones, about 90% being singletons. The study assigned cohorts using participant-reported clinical history. The clonotype originates from a man younger than 40 who had recovered from COVID-19. The sequencing sample was made of PBMCs or T cells enriched from blood (not recorded which).

CDR3 bases: TGTGCCAGTAGTATTTACGCCGAGCGAAAGACGGATTCACCCCTCCACTTT. Its translation is CASSIYAERKTDSPLHF. The chain uses TRBV19 and TRBJ1-6, with D hard to call. Trimming removed 3 bases from V and 8 bases from J, with 20 bases in between. CDR1 is LNHDA and CDR2 is SQIVND in the germline V gene (reference sequence). The CDR3 has 17 residues.